This T cell receptor (beta chain) was captured in a study of T cells in localized non-small cell lung cancer. V shed 0 bases, J shed 2 bases, and the junction held 8 bases outside the gene matches. The CDR3 loop spans 18 amino acids. The germline gives CDR1 MGHRA, CDR2 YSYEKL. Study-level points and caveats: Median approximately 61 top-100 tumor clones were shared with paired adjacent lung. Overall survival was longer when the density of T cells in the blood was higher. Tumor showed lower T cell clonality than uninvolved adjacent lung, where it was highest.

Assay: immunoSEQ multiplex PCR; the TCRdb copy retains only in-frame clones and omits some. The repertoire holds 30,000 to 45,000 clones, with 88% as singletons. On this clone itself: Its antigen is still unknown.

The specimen was peripheral blood, collected before any cancer treatment. The clonotype comes from a woman aged 40-70 years with stage I lung adenocarcinoma. J is TRBJ2-5 and V is TRBV4-1; 11 bases agree with TRBD2. For the CDR3, the DNA is TGCGCCAGCAGCCAAGACACCGGGCTAGCGGGAGGACAAGAGACCCAGTACTTC. Residues: CASSQDTGLAGGQETQYF.